These 6 T cell receptor beta chains originate from one sample sequenced in a study of blood T cells in healthy people across ages. With a J-beta primer mix and a sample-barcoded 5' primer, a second PCR ran about 7 to 12 cycles. TCRdb reanalysed the 5' RACE reads using MiXCR and keeps one entry per CDR3 protein. The data show over 1,500,000 distinct CDR3 sequences, approximately 40% seen once. Sequenced sample: blood. The receptors derive from a human donor in good health.

The gene calls are TRBV29-1 and TRBJ1-1; maybe TRBD1 (5 bases). The CDR3 has 11 amino acids. Trimming removed 5 bases from V and 8 bases from J, with 12 bases in between. Germline V gene sequence: CDR1 SQVTM, CDR2 ANQGSEA. The CDR3 DNA sequence: TGCAGCGTTCGGACGGGGGTCGAAGCTTTCTTT. It is translated as CSVRTGVEAFF.

This clonotype was seen more than once but under ten times. This chain uses TRBV20-1 with TRBJ2-2; tentative D call: TRBD2 (6 bases). V was trimmed by 3 bases and J by 1 base, leaving 15 bases between them. CDR3 length equals 16 residues. Germline assignment: CDR1 DFQATT and CDR2 SNEGSKA (reference sequence). In DNA, the CDR3 is TGCAGTGCTAGGCCACGGAGGGCGCTGAACACCGGGGAGCTGTTTTTT. Translation gives CSARPRRALNTGELFF.

In this sample, this clonotype turned up a few times. The chain employs TRBV6-2 or TRBV6-3 and TRBJ2-7, with D uncertain. The length of the CDR3 is 12 residues. CDR1 and CDR2 (germline): MNHEY, SVGEGT. Trimming took 11 bases from V and 5 from J, leaving 16 bases between them. CDR3 DNA sequence: TGTGCCTCACGTGGGAATTGGGACGAGCAGTACTTC. Amino acid sequence: CASRGNWDEQYF.

A note on this clonotype: Mismatch with germline at one junction end may stem from a read error. The chain is built from TRBV24-1 and TRBJ2-2; TRBD1 is a possible D gene (6 bases). CDR1 KGHDR and CDR2 SFDVKD come from the germline V gene. The CDR3 consists of 15 residues. The CDR3 protein is CAASRTAPNTGELFF. As DNA, the CDR3 is TGTGCCGCCAGTCGGACAGCACCGAACACCGGGGAGCTGTTTTTT.

This clonotype was seen a few times. The rearrangement links TRBV6-1 to TRBJ2-2; the match to TRBD2 covers 9 bases. The V gene's germline CDR1 is MNHNS and CDR2 SASEGT. The CDR3 spans 14 residues. Unmatched junction bases numbered 3, after V lost 7 bases and J lost 3 bases. The CDR3 protein is CASIRTSDTGELFF. Written as DNA, the CDR3 is TGTGCCAGCATCAGGACTAGCGACACCGGGGAGCTGTTTTTT.

V gene TRBV12-3 or TRBV12-4 combines with J gene TRBJ1-2; D is undetermined. V lost 6 bases and J lost 4, with 9 bases in between. This CDR3 has 12 amino acids. CDR3 protein: CASSQIPYGYTF. As DNA, the CDR3 is TGTGCCAGCAGCCAGATACCCTATGGCTACACCTTC.